A single sample gave rise to the 4 T cell receptor beta chains below, sequenced in a study of T cells in Graves' hyperthyroidism and ophthalmopathy. TCR beta CDR3 regions were amplified from RNA transcripts. TCR CDR3 underwent first-round RT-PCR with the HTBI primer set. TCRdb fed the multiplex PCR reads into MiXCR, producing one record per CDR3 protein. The sample lists around 350,000 distinct CDR3 sequences, approximately 19% occurring once. The sequenced material came from blood. These receptors were collected from a woman between 18 and 30 years old with Graves' hyperthyroidism.

This clonotype was counted many times. This chain connects TRBV30 to TRBJ2-5, with 7 bases matching TRBD2. Germline CDR1 is GTSNPN and CDR2 is SVGIG (reference sequence). This CDR3 spans 14 amino acids. J gave up 2 bases and V 0 bases, and 3 bases lay outside the gene matches. The DNA for the CDR3 is TGTGCCTGGAGTGTTGGGGGGGGGCAAGAGACCCAGTACTTC. This translates into CAWSVGGGQETQYF.

This clonotype came up many times. The gene calls are TRBV3-1 and TRBJ1-2, with D uncertain. Trimming took 1 base from V and 8 from J, leaving 14 bases between them. The CDR3 contains 14 residues. CDR1 is LGHDT, CDR2 YNNKEL, per germline (reference sequence). The CDR3 nucleotides are TGTGCCAGCAGCCAAGTCACGGCCAACGGAGGCTACACCTTC. This gives the protein CASSQVTANGGYTF.

This chain joins TRBV6-2 or TRBV6-3 and TRBJ1-2; TRBD1 might be the D (6 bases). Germline lookup yields CDR1 MNHEY and CDR2 SVGEGT. The length of the CDR3 is 12 residues. V was shortened by 4 bases and J by 6 bases, with 9 bases between the two germline ends. CDR3 nucleotides: TGTGCCAGCAGTTTGGGGGGCAATGGCTACACCTTC. Protein product: CASSLGGNGYTF.

This clonotype showed up many times. The J gene is TRBJ1-2, the V gene TRBV9; tentatively, D is TRBD1 (6 bases). The CDR3 runs to 15 residues. V was pared by 3 bases and J by 0 bases, with 12 bases between. Germline CDR1 is SGDLS and CDR2 is YYNGEE. The CDR3 is CASSALQGANYGYTF. The CDR3 nucleotides read TGTGCCAGCAGCGCCCTACAGGGAGCTAACTATGGCTACACCTTC.